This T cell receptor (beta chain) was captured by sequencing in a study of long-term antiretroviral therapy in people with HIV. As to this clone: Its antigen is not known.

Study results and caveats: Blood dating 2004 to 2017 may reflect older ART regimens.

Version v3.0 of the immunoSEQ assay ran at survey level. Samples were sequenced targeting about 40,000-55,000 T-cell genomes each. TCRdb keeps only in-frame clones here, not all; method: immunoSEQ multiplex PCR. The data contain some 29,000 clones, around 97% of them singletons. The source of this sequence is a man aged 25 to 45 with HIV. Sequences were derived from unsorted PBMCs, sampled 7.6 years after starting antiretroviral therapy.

The DNA of the CDR3 is TGTGCCAGCACCACGGGGCAGGGGCTCGAGACCCAGTACTTC. Translating it yields CASTTGQGLETQYF. This chain links TRBV6-5 with TRBJ2-5, with D possibly being TRBD1 (6 bases). Trimming pared 7 bases from V and 5 bases from J, leaving 17 bases between. Germline-derived CDR1 and CDR2 are MNHEY and SVGAGI. This CDR3 spans 14 amino acids.